The clone carrying this T cell receptor (beta chain) occurred a few times. No antigen is known for it. Via MiXCR, TCRdb re-called the reads, giving one row per CDR3 protein. The top ten hold roughly 17% of the sample, which has 450,000 to 600,000 distinct CDR3 sequences, roughly a third seen once. The sample is drawn from a study of T cell repertoires in cytomegalovirus infection. Findings and limits, study-wide: Dominating the ex vivo response were HLA-C-restricted CMV-specific TCR beta clonotypes.

This CDR3 is 15 amino acids long. With 4 bases removed from V and 6 bases from J, the gap between germline ends came to 16 bases. CDR1 is SGHRS, CDR2 YFSETQ, per germline. This sequence originates from a human donor in good health (CMV status not recorded). Some clones in this sample may be carry-over from other donors' samples. Here the sequenced sample was cultured PBMCs, taken from culture after CMV antigen stimulation. The chain links TRBV5-1 to TRBJ2-2; tentatively, D is TRBD2 (6 bases). This CDR3 is CASSTGGRGSGELFF. CDR3 bases: TGCGCCAGCAGCACCGGGGGTCGGGGGTCCGGGGAGCTGTTTTTT.